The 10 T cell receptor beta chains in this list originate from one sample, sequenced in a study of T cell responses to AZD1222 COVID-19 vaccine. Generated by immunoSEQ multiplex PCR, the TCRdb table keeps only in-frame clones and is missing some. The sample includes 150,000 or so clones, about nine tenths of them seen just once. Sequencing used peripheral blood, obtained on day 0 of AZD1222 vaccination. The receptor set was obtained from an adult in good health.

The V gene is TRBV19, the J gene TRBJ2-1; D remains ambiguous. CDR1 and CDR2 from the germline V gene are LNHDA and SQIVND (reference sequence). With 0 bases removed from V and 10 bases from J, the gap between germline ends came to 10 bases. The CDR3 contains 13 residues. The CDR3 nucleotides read TGTGCCAGTAGTATAGATCGAATGGGAGAGCAGTTCTTC. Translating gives CASSIDRMGEQFF.

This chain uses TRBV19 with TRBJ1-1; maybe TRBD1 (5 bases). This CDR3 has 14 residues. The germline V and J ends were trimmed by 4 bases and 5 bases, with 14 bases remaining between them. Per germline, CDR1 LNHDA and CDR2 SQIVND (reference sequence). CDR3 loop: CASSTLGGGTEAFF. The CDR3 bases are TGTGCCAGTAGTACCCTTGGGGGGGGGACTGAAGCTTTCTTT.

CDR3 coding DNA: TGTGCCAGCAGCTTAGGGACAGGGGGTGTAGGCTACACCTTC. Translating gives CASSLGTGGVGYTF. The genes are TRBV7-8 and TRBJ1-2; TRBD1 matches 10 bases. CDR1 is SGHVS, CDR2 FQNEAQ, per germline. The CDR3 totals 14 residues. Losses at the gene ends were 1 base for V and 8 bases for J; bases not matched to a gene: 4. Looking up the rest from reference TRBV7-8 and TRBJ1-2 gives the full variable domain: GAGVSQSPRYKVAKRGQDVALRCDPISGHVSLFWYQQALGQGPEFLTYFQNEAQLDKSGLPSDRFFAERPEGSVSTLKIQRTQQEDSAVYLCASSLGTGGVGYTFGSGTRLTVV.

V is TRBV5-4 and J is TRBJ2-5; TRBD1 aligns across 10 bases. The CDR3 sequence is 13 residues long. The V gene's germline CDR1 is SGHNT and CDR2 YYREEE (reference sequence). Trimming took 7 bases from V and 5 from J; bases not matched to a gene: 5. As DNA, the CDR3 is TGTGCCAGCGAACGGGACAGGGGTGAGACCCAGTACTTC. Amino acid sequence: CASERDRGETQYF. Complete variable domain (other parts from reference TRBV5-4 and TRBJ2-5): ETGVTQSPTHLIKTRGQQVTLRCSSQSGHNTVSWYQQALGQGPQFIFQYYREEENGRGNFPPRFSGLQFPNYSSELNVNALELDDSALYLCASERDRGETQYFGPGTRLLVL.

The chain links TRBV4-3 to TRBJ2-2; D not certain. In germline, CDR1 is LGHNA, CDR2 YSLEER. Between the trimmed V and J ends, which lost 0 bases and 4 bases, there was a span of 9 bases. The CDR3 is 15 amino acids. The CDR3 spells CASSQDPGVTGELFF. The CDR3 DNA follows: TGCGCCAGCAGCCAAGATCCTGGGGTCACCGGGGAGCTGTTTTTT.

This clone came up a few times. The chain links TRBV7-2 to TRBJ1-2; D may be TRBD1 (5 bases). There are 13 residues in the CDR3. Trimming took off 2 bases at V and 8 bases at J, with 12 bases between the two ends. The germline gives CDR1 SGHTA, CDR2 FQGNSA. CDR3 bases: TGTGCCAGCAGCTTAACGGACCCAGGGGGCTACACCTTC. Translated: CASSLTDPGGYTF.

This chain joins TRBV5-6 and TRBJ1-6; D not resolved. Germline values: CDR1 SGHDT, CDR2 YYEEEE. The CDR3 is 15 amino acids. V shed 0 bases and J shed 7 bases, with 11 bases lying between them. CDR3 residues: CASSLGPGMNSPLHF. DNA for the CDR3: TGTGCCAGCAGCTTGGGCCCCGGGATGAATTCACCCCTCCACTTT.

The CDR3 reads CASSLQLGNEQFF. The DNA for the CDR3 is TGCGCCAGCAGCCTACAGCTAGGAAATGAGCAGTTCTTC. This chain joins TRBV4-1 and TRBJ2-1; no clear D. V was clipped by 4 bases and J by 7 bases, with 11 bases between them. The CDR3 consists of 13 residues. The germline gives CDR1 MGHRA, CDR2 YSYEKL.

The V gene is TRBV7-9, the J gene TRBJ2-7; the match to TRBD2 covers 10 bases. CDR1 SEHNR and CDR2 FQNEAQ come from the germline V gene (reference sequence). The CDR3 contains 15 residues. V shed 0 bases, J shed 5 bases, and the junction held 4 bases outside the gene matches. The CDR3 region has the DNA TGTGCCAGCAGCTTAGCCTCACTAGCGGGACACGAGCAGTACTTC. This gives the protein CASSLASLAGHEQYF.

CDR3 sequence (DNA): TGTGCCAGCTTTACCGGGACGGAAACCTTC. It translates to CASFTGTETF. The chain recombines TRBV7-6 with TRBJ1-2, with a weak D call TRBD1 (5 bases). CDR3 length equals 10 residues. CDR1 SGHVS and CDR2 FNYEAQ come from the germline V gene. The V end lost 8 bases, the J end lost 14 bases, and 15 bases lay between the germline ends.